This is a list of T cell receptor beta chains from one sample in a study of T-cell reconstitution after alpha-beta-depleted transplantation in children. One entry per CDR3 protein, called by TCRdb with MiXCR from the PCR reads. The sample holds hundreds of thousands of distinct CDR3 sequences, more than 10% seen once. The material was PBMCs, obtained from the stem cell graft. The source is a human donor who donated a stem cell graft to a child with Fanconi anemia. Both conserved end residues are part of each CDR3. A D gene is named only where the DNA matches it firmly. Clone size is shown for a subset of rows, as once, few, many or a class of expanded clone.

TRBJ2-1,TRBD2,TRBV3-1,-,TGTGCCAGCACCAAGCGGGGGCCCAGCTCCTACAATGAGCAGTTCTTC,CASTKRGPSSYNEQFF
TRBJ2-1,-,TRBV7-7,-,TGTGCTAGCAGCGAAAATCTTTTCCGGGCGGGCGACAATGAGCAGTTCTTC,CASSENLFRAGDNEQFF
TRBJ1-5,-,TRBV20-1,-,TGCAGTGCTAGTGGGGTACGACGGGAACCCCAGCATTTT,CSASGVRREPQHF
TRBJ2-2,-,TRBV20-1,few,TGCAGTGCACAACAACTTAACACCGGGGAGCTGTTTTTT,CSAQQLNTGELFF
TRBJ2-3,-,TRBV3-1,-,TGTGCCAGCAGCCAAGCTCACACTGCTCCCCGGGATACGCAGTATTTT,CASSQAHTAPRDTQYF
TRBJ2-1,-,TRBV5-1,-,TGCGCCAGCAGCTTGGACGGTCTCTCCTACAATGAGCAGTTCTTC,CASSLDGLSYNEQFF
TRBJ2-1,-,TRBV14,-,TGTGCCAGCAGCCAGAACGGACCGGAGTTCTTC,CASSQNGPEFF
TRBJ1-6,TRBD1,TRBV12-3/TRBV12-4,many,TGTGCCAGCAGTGTGGCAGGGGGAAATTCACCCCTCCACTTT,CASSVAGGNSPLHF
TRBJ2-3,-,TRBV5-1,many,TGCGCCAGCAGCTCGGACATATTCACAGATACGCAGTATTTT,CASSSDIFTDTQYF
TRBJ2-7,TRBD2,TRBV7-2,-,TGTGCCAGCAGCTTAGCGGGGGGGTGGAGGTACGAGCAGTACTTC,CASSLAGGWRYEQYF
TRBJ2-5,-,TRBV7-9,-,TGTGCCAGCAGCCAGGGGAGAGTACAAGAGACCCAGTACTTC,CASSQGRVQETQYF
TRBJ2-1,-,TRBV12-3/TRBV12-4,many,TGTGCCAGCAGTTCTGGTTCGACTAACTACAATGAGCAGTTCTTC,CASSSGSTNYNEQFF
TRBJ1-2,-,TRBV4-3,-,TGCGCCAGCAGCCAAGAATCGGGCAGGGGAGAAGGCTACACCTTC,CASSQESGRGEGYTF
TRBJ1-1,TRBD1,TRBV5-6,-,TGTGCCAGCAGCGCAATGACAGGGGCTAACACTGAAGCTTTCTTT,CASSAMTGANTEAFF
TRBJ2-2,TRBD1,TRBV28,-,TGTGCCAGCAGTTTAGACAGGGGGCTTTTGTCGACCGGGGAGCTGTTTTTT,CASSLDRGLLSTGELFF
TRBJ1-4,-,TRBV4-2,-,TGTGCCAGCAGCATATATAACCGGGACCCACTGTTTTTT,CASSIYNRDPLFF
TRBJ1-2,-,TRBV10-3,-,TGTGCCATCAGCTCTGGGCCCCCCTATGGCTACACCTTC,CAISSGPPYGYTF
TRBJ1-5,-,TRBV5-1,-,TGCGCCAGCAGCTTGGATGGTCTGAATCAGCCCCAGCATTTT,CASSLDGLNQPQHF
TRBJ2-3,-,TRBV5-6,many,TGTGCCAGCAGCACAATCACCGAGAGGGGGACAGATACGCAGTATTTT,CASSTITERGTDTQYF
TRBJ1-1,-,TRBV4-3,-,TGCGCCAGCAGCCAAGCGGACACGGCGGTTTCTGAAGCTTTCTTT,CASSQADTAVSEAFF
TRBJ2-3,-,TRBV7-7,few,TGTGCCAGCAGCTCCATCGGGACCACAGATACGCAGTATTTT,CASSSIGTTDTQYF
TRBJ1-1,-,TRBV2,-,TGTGCCAGCAGTGACAGGCGGACTGAAGCTTTCTTT,CASSDRRTEAFF
TRBJ2-7,-,TRBV2,-,TGTGCCAGCAGTGAAGCGCTTCAGGGTAGCGACGAGCAGTACTTC,CASSEALQGSDEQYF
TRBJ1-2,-,TRBV9,few,TGTGCCAGCGTGACGGACGGCTATGGCTACACCTTC,CASVTDGYGYTF
TRBJ2-7,-,TRBV7-2,many,TGTGCCAGCAGCTTAGTGGGATTGCAGTCCTACGAGCAGTACTTC,CASSLVGLQSYEQYF
TRBJ2-1,TRBD1,TRBV18,-,TGTGCCAGCTCATCGAACTCGGGACAGGGTATAAATGAGCAGTTCTTC,CASSSNSGQGINEQFF
TRBJ1-5,TRBD1,TRBV11-1,once,TGTGCCAGCAGCTTAGAGGTCGGTCGACAGGGTCGGTACAATCAGCCCCAGCATTTT,CASSLEVGRQGRYNQPQHF
TRBJ1-5,TRBD1,TRBV2,-,TGTGCCAGCAGTGGGACAGGGGGCGGGCAGCCCCAGCATTTT,CASSGTGGGQPQHF
TRBJ2-5,-,TRBV15,few,TGTGCCACCAGCAGCAGAACTTACACAGAGACCCAGTACTTC,CATSSRTYTETQYF
TRBJ2-3,TRBD1,TRBV7-9,few,TGTGCCAGCAGCCAGGGGACAGCCGCAGTTACGCAGTATTTT,CASSQGTAAVTQYF
TRBJ1-1,-,TRBV6-5,many,TGTGCCAGCAGGGGTATCTCTGAAGCTTTCTTT,CASRGISEAFF
TRBJ2-1,-,TRBV5-6,-,TGTGCCAGCAGCTTACCGGGATCCAACAATGAGCAGTTCTTC,CASSLPGSNNEQFF
TRBJ1-2,-,TRBV29-1,many,TGCAGCGTTGAAGCAGGACCCTATCCGGGCTACACCTTC,CSVEAGPYPGYTF
TRBJ2-7,-,TRBV11-3,many,TGTGCCAGCAGCTTATCTGGTTCCTACGAGCAGTACTTC,CASSLSGSYEQYF
TRBJ2-3,TRBD1,TRBV5-1,many,TGCGCCAGCTCAGACGACAGGGCTGGAGATACGCAGTATTTT,CASSDDRAGDTQYF
TRBJ2-5,TRBD1,TRBV4-2,-,TGTGCCAGCAGCCCAGATACCGGACAGGGGACCCAAGAGACCCAGTACTTC,CASSPDTGQGTQETQYF
TRBJ1-2,-,TRBV6-1,-,TGTGCCAGCAGTGTAAGGCAATTTGGCTACACCTTC,CASSVRQFGYTF
TRBJ1-1,TRBD1,TRBV7-9,-,TGTGCCAGCAGCCGCAGGGGGGGGCTAGGACCCACTGAAGCTTTCTTT,CASSRRGGLGPTEAFF
TRBJ1-1,-,TRBV5-6,few,TGTGCCAGCACTTCCTACAGGGCGGGGACTGAAGCTTTCTTT,CASTSYRAGTEAFF
TRBJ2-1,-,TRBV11-2,many,TGTGCCAGCAGCTCCCTGCAGGGCAATGAGCAGTTCTTC,CASSSLQGNEQFF
TRBJ1-6,-,TRBV7-2,-,TGTGCCAGCAGCCCCTCTTCGTCTTGGACCCTCCACTTT,CASSPSSSWTLHF
TRBJ2-7,-,TRBV6-2/TRBV6-3,-,TGTGCCAGCAGTACCGGACGAATACCCTACGAGCAGTACTTC,CASSTGRIPYEQYF
TRBJ2-1,TRBD2,TRBV5-8,-,TGTGCCAGCAGCCCCGATAGCGGGGGGGCCGACAATGAGCAGTTCTTC,CASSPDSGGADNEQFF
TRBJ2-1,-,TRBV4-2,many,TGTGCCAGCAGCTCAAACGGGGGACCGTACAATGAGCAGTTCTTC,CASSSNGGPYNEQFF
TRBJ1-4,-,TRBV5-5,few,TGTGCCAGCAGCGTTAAGGGTACAACTAATGAAAAACTGTTTTTT,CASSVKGTTNEKLFF
TRBJ1-2,TRBD1,TRBV7-8,-,TGTGCCAGCAGCCGATACCCTACAGGGGGGAATAACTATGGCTACACCTTC,CASSRYPTGGNNYGYTF
TRBJ1-1,-,TRBV11-2,-,TGTGCCAGCAGCTTAGATAGGATAGGGGGCACTGAAGCTTTCTTT,CASSLDRIGGTEAFF
TRBJ1-2,-,TRBV24-1,many,TGTGCCACCAGCTTCGACGGGACTGATGGCTACACCTTC,CATSFDGTDGYTF
TRBJ2-5,-,TRBV11-2,few,TGTGCCAGCAGCTTAGTCATGGAGACCCAGTACTTC,CASSLVMETQYF
TRBJ2-2,-,TRBV5-6,-,TGTGCCAGCAGCTTCCTTTCTAGGGGTGGGGCGAACACCGGGGAGCTGTTTTTT,CASSFLSRGGANTGELFF
TRBJ1-2,TRBD1,TRBV5-4,-,TGTGCCAGCAGCTTGGGAGGGGGCGCGGGTGGCTACACCTTC,CASSLGGGAGGYTF
TRBJ1-2,-,TRBV28,many,TGTGCCAGCAGTTTAGTGGCAGCAAGTAACTATGGCTACACCTTC,CASSLVAASNYGYTF
TRBJ1-1,-,TRBV5-1,-,TGCGCCAGCAGCTTGGACTCCGGGATGAACACTGAAGCTTTCTTT,CASSLDSGMNTEAFF
TRBJ2-1,-,TRBV7-6,-,TGTGCCAGCAGCTCTTCAGTTAAGAATGAGCAGTTCTTC,CASSSSVKNEQFF
TRBJ1-1,-,TRBV9,many,TGTGCCAGCAGCCCCTCCCCGGTTGGGGAAAAAGCTTTCTTT,CASSPSPVGEKAFF